The present entry profiles one TCR beta chain with its context. Per the germline V gene, CDR1 is KGHSH and CDR2 is LQKENI. There are 15 residues in the CDR3. The trim removed 3 bases at V and 7 bases at J, leaving 7 bases unmatched. The sample's treatment: oral pan-JAK inhibitor, 5-10 mg twice daily. The authors extracted RNA and reverse transcribed it into cDNA as the sequencing template. The protocol was immunoSEQ multiplex PCR, while the TCRdb copy is restricted to in-frame clones and leaves out a portion. Here the sample spans around 100,000 clones, under 90% being singletons. The source of the sample is a study of CD8+ T cells in alopecia areata.

This clonotype originated in a human donor with alopecia areata. This sequence joins TRBV18 and TRBJ1-2; 11 bases agree with TRBD1. Here the sequenced sample was CD8+ T cells sorted from blood, taken at approximately week 34, from a patient treated with tofacitinib. CDR3 sequence (DNA): TGTGCCAGCTCACCTGTAAAAGGACAGGGGGCTGGCTACACCTTC. This sequence encodes CASSPVKGQGAGYTF.